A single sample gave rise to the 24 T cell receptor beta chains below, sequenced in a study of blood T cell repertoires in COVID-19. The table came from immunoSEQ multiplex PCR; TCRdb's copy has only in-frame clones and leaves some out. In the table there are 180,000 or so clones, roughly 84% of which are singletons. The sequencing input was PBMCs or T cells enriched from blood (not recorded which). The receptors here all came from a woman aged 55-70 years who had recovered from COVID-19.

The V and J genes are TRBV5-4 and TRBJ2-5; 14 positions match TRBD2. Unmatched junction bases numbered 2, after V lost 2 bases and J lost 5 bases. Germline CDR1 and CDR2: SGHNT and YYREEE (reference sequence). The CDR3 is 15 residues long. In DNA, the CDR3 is TGTGCCAGCAGCTTAAGGACTAGCGGGGGGGAGACCCAGTACTTC. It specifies CASSLRTSGGETQYF.

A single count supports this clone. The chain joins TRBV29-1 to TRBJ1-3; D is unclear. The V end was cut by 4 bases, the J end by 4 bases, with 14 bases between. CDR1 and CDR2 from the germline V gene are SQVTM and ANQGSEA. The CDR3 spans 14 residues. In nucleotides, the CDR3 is TGCAGCGTTGCGTCTACAGTATACGGAAACACCATATATTTT. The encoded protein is CSVASTVYGNTIYF.

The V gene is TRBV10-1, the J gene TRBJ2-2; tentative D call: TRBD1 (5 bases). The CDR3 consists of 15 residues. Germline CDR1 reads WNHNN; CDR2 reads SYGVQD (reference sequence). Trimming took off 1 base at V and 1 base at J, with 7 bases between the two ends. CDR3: CASSELQGNTGELFF. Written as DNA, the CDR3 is TGCGCCAGCAGTGAGTTGCAGGGGAACACCGGGGAGCTGTTTTTT.

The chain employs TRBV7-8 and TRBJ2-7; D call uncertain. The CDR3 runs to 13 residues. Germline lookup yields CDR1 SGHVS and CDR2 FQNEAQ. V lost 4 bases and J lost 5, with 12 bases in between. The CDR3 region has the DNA TGTGCCAGCAGCTCTTTCGCGGATGACGAGCAGTACTTC. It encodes CASSSFADDEQYF.

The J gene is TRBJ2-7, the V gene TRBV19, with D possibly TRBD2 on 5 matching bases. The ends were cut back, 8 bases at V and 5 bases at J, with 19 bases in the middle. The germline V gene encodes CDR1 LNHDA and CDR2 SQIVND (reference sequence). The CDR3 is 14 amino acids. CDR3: CASRPYGDSHEQYF. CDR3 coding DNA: TGTGCCAGTCGACCCTACGGGGATTCCCACGAGCAGTACTTC.

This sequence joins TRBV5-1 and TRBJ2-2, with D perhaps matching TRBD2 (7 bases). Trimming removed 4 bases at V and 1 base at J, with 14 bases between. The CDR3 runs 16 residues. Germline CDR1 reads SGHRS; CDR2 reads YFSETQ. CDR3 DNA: TGCGCCAGCAGCGCTGTCGGGGGGCGGAACACCGGGGAGCTGTTTTTT. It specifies CASSAVGGRNTGELFF.

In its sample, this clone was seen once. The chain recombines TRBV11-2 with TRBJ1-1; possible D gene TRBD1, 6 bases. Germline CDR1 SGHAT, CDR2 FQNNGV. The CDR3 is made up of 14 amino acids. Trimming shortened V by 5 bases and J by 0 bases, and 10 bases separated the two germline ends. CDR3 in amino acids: CASSPAGVNTEAFF. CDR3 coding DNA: TGTGCCAGCAGCCCCGCAGGGGTGAACACTGAAGCTTTCTTT.

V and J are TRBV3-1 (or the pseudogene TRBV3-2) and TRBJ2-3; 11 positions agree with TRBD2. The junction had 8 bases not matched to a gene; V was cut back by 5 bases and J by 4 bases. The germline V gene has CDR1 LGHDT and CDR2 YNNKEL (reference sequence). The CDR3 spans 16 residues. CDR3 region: CASSRTSGSWADTQYF. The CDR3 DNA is TGTGCCAGCAGCAGAACTAGCGGGAGTTGGGCAGATACGCAGTATTTT.

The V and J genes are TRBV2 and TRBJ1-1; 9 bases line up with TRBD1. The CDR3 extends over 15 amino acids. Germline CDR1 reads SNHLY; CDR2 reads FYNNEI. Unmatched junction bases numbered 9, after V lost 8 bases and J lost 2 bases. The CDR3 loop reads CASVQGAPVNTEAFF. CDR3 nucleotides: TGTGCCAGCGTACAGGGGGCTCCCGTAAACACTGAAGCTTTCTTT.

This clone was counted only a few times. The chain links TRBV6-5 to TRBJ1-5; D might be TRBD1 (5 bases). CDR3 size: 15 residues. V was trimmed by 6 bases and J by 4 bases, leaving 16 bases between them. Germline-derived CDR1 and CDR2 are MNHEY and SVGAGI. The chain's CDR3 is CASRPWGDSNQPQHF. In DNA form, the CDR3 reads TGTGCCAGCAGACCCTGGGGGGACTCAAATCAGCCCCAGCATTTT.

CDR3 nucleotides: TGTGCCAGCAGTGTTAGTAGGACAGGGGCCTGGGGAGAGACCCAGTACTTC. This translates into CASSVSRTGAWGETQYF. The chain employs TRBV2 and TRBJ2-5, with 9 positions matching TRBD1. Losses at the gene ends were 4 bases for V and 4 bases for J; bases not matched to a gene: 13. Germline V lookup: CDR1 SNHLY, CDR2 FYNNEI. The CDR3 covers 17 residues.

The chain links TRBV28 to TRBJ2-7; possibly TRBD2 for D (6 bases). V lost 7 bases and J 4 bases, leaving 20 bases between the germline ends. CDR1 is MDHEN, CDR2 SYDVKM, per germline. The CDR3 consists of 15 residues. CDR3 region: CASTQRRGWGYEQYF. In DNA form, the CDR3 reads TGTGCCAGCACCCAAAGGCGGGGTTGGGGGTACGAGCAGTACTTC.

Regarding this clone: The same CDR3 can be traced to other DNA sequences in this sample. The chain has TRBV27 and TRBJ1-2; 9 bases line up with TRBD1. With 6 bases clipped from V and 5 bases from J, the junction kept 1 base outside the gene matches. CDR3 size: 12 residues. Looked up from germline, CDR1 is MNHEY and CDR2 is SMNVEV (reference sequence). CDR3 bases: TGTGCCAGCAGGACAGGGGGATATGGCTACACCTTC. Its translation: CASRTGGYGYTF.

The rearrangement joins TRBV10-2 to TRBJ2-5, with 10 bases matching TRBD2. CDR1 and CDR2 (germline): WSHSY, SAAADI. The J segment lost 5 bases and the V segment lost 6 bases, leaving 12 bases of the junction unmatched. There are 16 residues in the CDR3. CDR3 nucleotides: TGCGCCAGCAGCCCGCCTAGCGGGAGAGCAGGGGAGACCCAGTACTTC. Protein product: CASSPPSGRAGETQYF.

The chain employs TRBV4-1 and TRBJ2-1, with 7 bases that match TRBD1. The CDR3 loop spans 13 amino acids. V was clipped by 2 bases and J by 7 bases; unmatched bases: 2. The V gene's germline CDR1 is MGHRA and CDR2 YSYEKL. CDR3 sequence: CASSQPTGNEQFF. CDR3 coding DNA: TGCGCCAGCAGCCAACCGACAGGGAATGAGCAGTTCTTC.

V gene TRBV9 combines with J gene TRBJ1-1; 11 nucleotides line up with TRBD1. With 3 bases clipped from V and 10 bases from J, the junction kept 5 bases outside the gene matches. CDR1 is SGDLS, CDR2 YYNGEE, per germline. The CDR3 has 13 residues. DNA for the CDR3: TGTGCCAGCAGCGCTGGGGACAGGGGGTTAGCTTTCTTT. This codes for CASSAGDRGLAFF. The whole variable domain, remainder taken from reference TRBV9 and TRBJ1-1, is DSGVTQTPKHLITATGQRVTLRCSPRSGDLSVYWYQQSLDQGLQFLIQYYNGEERAKGNILERFSAQQFPDLHSELNLSSLELGDSALYFCASSAGDRGLAFFGQGTRLTVV.

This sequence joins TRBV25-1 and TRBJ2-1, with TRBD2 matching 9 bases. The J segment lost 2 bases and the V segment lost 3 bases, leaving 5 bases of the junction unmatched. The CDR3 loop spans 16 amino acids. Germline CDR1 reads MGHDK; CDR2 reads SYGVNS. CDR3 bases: TGTGCCAGCAGTGATACGGGCGGGAGGGCCTACAATGAGCAGTTCTTC. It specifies CASSDTGGRAYNEQFF.

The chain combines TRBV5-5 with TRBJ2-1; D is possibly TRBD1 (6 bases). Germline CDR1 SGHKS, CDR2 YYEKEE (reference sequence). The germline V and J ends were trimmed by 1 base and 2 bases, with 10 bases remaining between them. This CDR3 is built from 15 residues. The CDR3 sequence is CASSLSTGTYNEQFF. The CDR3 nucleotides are TGTGCCAGCAGCTTGAGTACAGGGACCTACAATGAGCAGTTCTTC.

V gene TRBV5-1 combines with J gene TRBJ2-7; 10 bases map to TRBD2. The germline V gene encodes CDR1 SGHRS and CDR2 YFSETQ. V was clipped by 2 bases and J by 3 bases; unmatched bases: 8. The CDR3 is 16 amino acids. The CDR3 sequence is CASSFVAGGALYEQYF. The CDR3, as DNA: TGCGCCAGCAGCTTTGTAGCGGGAGGCGCTCTCTACGAGCAGTACTTC.

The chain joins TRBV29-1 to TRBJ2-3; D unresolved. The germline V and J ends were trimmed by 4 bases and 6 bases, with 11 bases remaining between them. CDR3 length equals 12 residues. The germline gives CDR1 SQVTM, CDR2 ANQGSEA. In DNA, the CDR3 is TGCAGCGTTGTTCTCGAGGTGGATACGCAGTATTTT. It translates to CSVVLEVDTQYF.

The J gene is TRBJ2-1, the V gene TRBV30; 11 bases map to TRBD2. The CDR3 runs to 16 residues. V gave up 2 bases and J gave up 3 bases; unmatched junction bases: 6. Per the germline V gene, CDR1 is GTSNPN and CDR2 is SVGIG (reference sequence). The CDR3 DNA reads TGTGCCTGGAGTCCTCCGACTAGCGGGGACTACAATGAGCAGTTCTTC. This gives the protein CAWSPPTSGDYNEQFF.

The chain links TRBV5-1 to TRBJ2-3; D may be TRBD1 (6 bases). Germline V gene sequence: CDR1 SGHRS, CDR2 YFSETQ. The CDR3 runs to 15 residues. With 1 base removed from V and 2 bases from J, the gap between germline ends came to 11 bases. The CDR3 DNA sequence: TGCGCCAGCAGCTTGCTACAGGGAAACACAGATACGCAGTATTTT. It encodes CASSLLQGNTDTQYF.

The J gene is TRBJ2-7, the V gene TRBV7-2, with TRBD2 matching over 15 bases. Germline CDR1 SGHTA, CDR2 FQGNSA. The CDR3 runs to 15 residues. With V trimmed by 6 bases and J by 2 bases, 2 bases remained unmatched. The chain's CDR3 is CASSGLAGGAYEQYF. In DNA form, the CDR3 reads TGTGCCAGCAGTGGACTAGCGGGGGGGGCCTACGAGCAGTACTTC.

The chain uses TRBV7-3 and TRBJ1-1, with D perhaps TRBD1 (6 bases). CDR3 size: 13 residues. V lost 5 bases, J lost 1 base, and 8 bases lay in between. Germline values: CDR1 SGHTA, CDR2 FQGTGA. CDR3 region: CASSTTGNTEAFF. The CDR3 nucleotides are TGTGCCAGCAGCACGACAGGGAACACTGAAGCTTTCTTT. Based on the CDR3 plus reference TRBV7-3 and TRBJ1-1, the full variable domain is GAGVSQTPSNKVTEKGKYVELRCDPISGHTALYWYRQSLGQGPEFLIYFQGTGAADDSGLPNDRFFAVRPEGSVSTLKIQRTERGDSAVYLCASSTTGNTEAFFGQGTRLTVV.